The rows below give T cell receptor beta chains drawn from one sample of a study of blood T cell repertoires in COVID-19. This table comes from immunoSEQ multiplex PCR, and its TCRdb copy is limited to in-frame clones, with some not included. The table records about 100,000 clones, roughly 92% of them present only once. The sample taken for sequencing was peripheral blood. These receptors all stem from a man aged 50 to 59 with active COVID-19. CDR3s include the opening cysteine and the closing phenylalanine or tryptophan. The order of the fields is D gene, clone size, V gene, J gene, CDR3 protein, CDR3 DNA. A D gene is named only where the DNA matches it firmly. Expanded clones are given a class, and other clones once, few, many or no size at all.

d_call: TRBD1
clone_size: .
v_call: TRBV3-1/TRBV3-2
j_call: TRBJ2-7
cdr3_aa: CASKGDSYEQYF
cdr3_nt: TGTGCCAGCAAAGGGGACAGCTACGAGCAGTACTTC

d_call: TRBD2
clone_size: once
v_call: TRBV18
j_call: TRBJ2-1
cdr3_aa: CASSTGLAGDREQFF
cdr3_nt: TGTGCCAGCTCGACGGGACTAGCGGGCGATCGTGAGCAGTTCTTC

d_call: TRBD1
clone_size: .
v_call: TRBV18
j_call: TRBJ1-2
cdr3_aa: CASSPTDRGVYGYTF
cdr3_nt: TGTGCCAGCTCACCAACGGACAGGGGAGTTTATGGCTACACCTTC

d_call: TRBD1
clone_size: .
v_call: TRBV23-1
j_call: TRBJ2-6
cdr3_aa: CASSQSKGTGFSGANVLTF
cdr3_nt: TGCGCCAGCAGTCAATCGAAAGGGACAGGGTTCTCTGGGGCCAACGTCCTGACTTTC

d_call: .
clone_size: once
v_call: TRBV5-4
j_call: TRBJ2-6
cdr3_aa: CASRQEPLNPSGANVLTF
cdr3_nt: TGTGCCAGCAGACAGGAACCCCTGAATCCCTCTGGGGCCAACGTCCTGACTTTC

d_call: .
clone_size: .
v_call: TRBV11-3
j_call: TRBJ2-2
cdr3_aa: CASSPGAGSGELFF
cdr3_nt: TGTGCCAGCAGCCCAGGGGCAGGGTCCGGGGAGCTGTTTTTT

d_call: .
clone_size: .
v_call: TRBV18
j_call: TRBJ1-1
cdr3_aa: CASSDFTVSTEAFF
cdr3_nt: TGTGCCAGCTCAGACTTTACGGTGTCGACTGAAGCTTTCTTT

d_call: .
clone_size: .
v_call: TRBV11-2
j_call: TRBJ2-3
cdr3_aa: CASSLIGRAGGEVADTQYF
cdr3_nt: TGTGCCAGCAGCTTAATCGGCAGGGCGGGCGGGGAGGTAGCAGATACGCAGTATTTT

d_call: TRBD2
clone_size: .
v_call: TRBV19
j_call: TRBJ2-3
cdr3_aa: CASRSGGPDTQYF
cdr3_nt: TGTGCCAGTAGGAGCGGGGGCCCAGATACGCAGTATTTT

d_call: TRBD2
clone_size: .
v_call: TRBV9
j_call: TRBJ2-5
cdr3_aa: CASTWTSGNQETQYF
cdr3_nt: TGTGCCAGCACCTGGACTAGCGGAAACCAAGAGACCCAGTACTTC

d_call: .
clone_size: once
v_call: TRBV24-1
j_call: TRBJ2-2
cdr3_aa: CATSGSATLELFF
cdr3_nt: TGTGCCACCAGTGGGTCCGCGACACTCGAGCTGTTTTTT

d_call: .
clone_size: .
v_call: TRBV2
j_call: TRBJ1-6
cdr3_aa: CASSKDRLGSPLHF
cdr3_nt: TGTGCCAGCAGTAAAGACAGGCTCGGTTCACCCCTCCACTTT

d_call: .
clone_size: .
v_call: TRBV11-3
j_call: TRBJ2-1
cdr3_aa: CASSFNSGGEQFF
cdr3_nt: TGTGCCAGCAGCTTCAATTCCGGGGGTGAGCAGTTCTTC

d_call: .
clone_size: few
v_call: TRBV13
j_call: TRBJ1-3
cdr3_aa: CASSLQGNTIYF
cdr3_nt: TGTGCCAGCAGCTTACAAGGAAACACCATATATTTT

d_call: .
clone_size: .
v_call: TRBV2
j_call: TRBJ1-5
cdr3_aa: CASSETGPQHF
cdr3_nt: TGTGCCAGCAGTGAGACAGGGCCCCAGCATTTT

d_call: .
clone_size: once
v_call: TRBV3-1/TRBV3-2
j_call: TRBJ1-1
cdr3_aa: CASSAATGFTEAFF
cdr3_nt: TGTGCCAGCAGCGCCGCCACCGGGTTCACTGAAGCTTTCTTT

d_call: .
clone_size: .
v_call: TRBV15
j_call: TRBJ2-2
cdr3_aa: CATSRDRDTGELFF
cdr3_nt: TGTGCCACCAGCAGAGATCGGGACACCGGGGAGCTGTTTTTT

d_call: .
clone_size: .
v_call: TRBV10-3
j_call: TRBJ2-4
cdr3_aa: CAISVGGDKNIQYF
cdr3_nt: TGTGCCATCAGTGTAGGCGGGGACAAAAACATTCAGTACTTC

d_call: TRBD1
clone_size: .
v_call: TRBV5-1
j_call: TRBJ1-5
cdr3_aa: CASSTGQGNQPQHF
cdr3_nt: TGCGCCAGCAGCACCGGACAGGGGAATCAGCCCCAGCATTTT

d_call: .
clone_size: few
v_call: TRBV7-7
j_call: TRBJ2-1
cdr3_aa: CASSLEGTGFSNEQFF
cdr3_nt: TGTGCCAGCAGCTTAGAGGGCACAGGGTTCAGCAATGAGCAGTTCTTC

d_call: .
clone_size: .
v_call: TRBV29-1
j_call: TRBJ1-2
cdr3_aa: CSVEEGGRHYGYTF
cdr3_nt: TGCAGCGTTGAAGAGGGGGGGCGTCACTATGGCTACACCTTC

d_call: .
clone_size: .
v_call: TRBV9
j_call: TRBJ2-7
cdr3_aa: CASSVDPGTLREQYF
cdr3_nt: TGTGCCAGCAGCGTAGACCCCGGGACTCTACGGGAGCAGTACTTC

d_call: .
clone_size: .
v_call: TRBV3-1/TRBV3-2
j_call: TRBJ2-7
cdr3_aa: CASSQTTGGAYEQYF
cdr3_nt: TGTGCCAGCAGCCAAACCACAGGTGGGGCCTACGAGCAGTACTTC

d_call: .
clone_size: .
v_call: TRBV7-9
j_call: TRBJ2-5
cdr3_aa: CASSLALGREGETQYF
cdr3_nt: TGTGCCAGCAGCTTAGCGCTCGGCAGGGAAGGGGAGACCCAGTACTTC

d_call: TRBD1
clone_size: .
v_call: TRBV24-1
j_call: TRBJ2-5
cdr3_aa: CATSRQGRETQYF
cdr3_nt: TGTGCCACCAGCCGACAGGGGCGGGAGACCCAGTACTTC

d_call: TRBD1
clone_size: .
v_call: TRBV10-3
j_call: TRBJ1-1
cdr3_aa: CAITRQGMNTEAFF
cdr3_nt: TGTGCCATCACCCGACAGGGGATGAACACTGAAGCTTTCTTT

d_call: TRBD1
clone_size: .
v_call: TRBV10-2
j_call: TRBJ2-7
cdr3_aa: CASSEDRGPYF
cdr3_nt: TGCGCCAGCAGTGAGGACAGGGGGCCCTACTTC

d_call: TRBD2
clone_size: .
v_call: TRBV10-1
j_call: TRBJ2-2
cdr3_aa: CASGGTMAGELFF
cdr3_nt: TGCGCCAGCGGAGGGACTATGGCCGGGGAGCTGTTTTTT

d_call: TRBD2
clone_size: .
v_call: TRBV19
j_call: TRBJ2-3
cdr3_aa: CASSMTSGSRETHSDTQYF
cdr3_nt: TGTGCCAGTAGTATGACTAGCGGGAGCCGGGAGACTCACAGCGATACGCAGTATTTT

d_call: TRBD2
clone_size: .
v_call: TRBV10-2
j_call: TRBJ2-1
cdr3_aa: CASRLAGAGNEQFF
cdr3_nt: TGCGCCAGCAGGCTAGCGGGAGCGGGGAATGAGCAGTTCTTC

d_call: TRBD1
clone_size: .
v_call: TRBV3-1/TRBV3-2
j_call: TRBJ1-5
cdr3_aa: CASSQGTASNQPQHF
cdr3_nt: TGTGCCAGCAGCCAGGGGACAGCGAGCAATCAGCCCCAGCATTTT

d_call: TRBD1
clone_size: .
v_call: TRBV5-8
j_call: TRBJ1-5
cdr3_aa: CASTGQAYSNQPQHF
cdr3_nt: TGTGCCAGCACGGGACAGGCTTATAGCAATCAGCCCCAGCATTTT

d_call: TRBD2
clone_size: few
v_call: TRBV19
j_call: TRBJ2-3
cdr3_aa: CASSPFSGRLNTQYF
cdr3_nt: TGTGCCAGTAGTCCTTTTAGCGGGAGGTTAAATACGCAGTATTTT

d_call: TRBD1
clone_size: once
v_call: TRBV7-9
j_call: TRBJ1-1
cdr3_aa: CASSLTGGVEAFF
cdr3_nt: TGTGCCAGCAGCTTGACAGGGGGCGTCGAAGCTTTCTTT

d_call: TRBD1
clone_size: .
v_call: TRBV16
j_call: TRBJ2-4
cdr3_aa: CASSPYGTGDQNIQYF
cdr3_nt: TGTGCCAGCAGCCCCTATGGGACAGGAGATCAAAACATTCAGTACTTC

d_call: .
clone_size: .
v_call: TRBV14
j_call: TRBJ2-1
cdr3_aa: CASSQGGTAYNEQFF
cdr3_nt: TGTGCCAGCAGCCAAGGCGGGACAGCATACAATGAGCAGTTCTTC

d_call: .
clone_size: .
v_call: TRBV27
j_call: TRBJ2-2
cdr3_aa: CASSLSSGFTGELFF
cdr3_nt: TGTGCCAGCAGTTTATCTAGCGGATTCACCGGGGAGCTGTTTTTT

d_call: .
clone_size: .
v_call: TRBV15
j_call: TRBJ2-2
cdr3_aa: CATSRDRAMGRELFF
cdr3_nt: TGTGCCACCAGCAGAGACAGGGCCATGGGTAGGGAGCTGTTTTTT

d_call: TRBD2
clone_size: .
v_call: TRBV7-7
j_call: TRBJ2-3
cdr3_aa: CASSPGLARNADTQYF
cdr3_nt: TGTGCCAGCAGCCCGGGACTAGCGAGAAACGCAGATACGCAGTATTTT

d_call: .
clone_size: .
v_call: TRBV3-1/TRBV3-2
j_call: TRBJ2-7
cdr3_aa: CASSQDFRGPYEQYF
cdr3_nt: TGTGCCAGCAGCCAAGATTTCAGGGGCCCCTACGAGCAGTACTTC

d_call: TRBD1
clone_size: .
v_call: TRBV5-1
j_call: TRBJ2-7
cdr3_aa: CASTPGGAVDEQYF
cdr3_nt: TGCGCCAGCACCCCAGGGGGCGCGGTGGACGAGCAGTACTTC

d_call: .
clone_size: .
v_call: TRBV19
j_call: TRBJ2-1
cdr3_aa: CASSPSVSRGSNNEQFF
cdr3_nt: TGTGCCAGTAGCCCGAGCGTTTCGAGGGGGTCTAACAATGAGCAGTTCTTC

d_call: .
clone_size: .
v_call: TRBV7-9
j_call: TRBJ2-3
cdr3_aa: CASSDQGTLSADTQYF
cdr3_nt: TGTGCCAGCAGCGACCAGGGGACCCTCTCGGCCGATACGCAGTATTTT

d_call: .
clone_size: few
v_call: TRBV5-4
j_call: TRBJ2-1
cdr3_aa: CASSTWTTEQFF
cdr3_nt: TGTGCCAGCAGCACATGGACTACCGAGCAGTTCTTC

d_call: TRBD1
clone_size: .
v_call: TRBV11-1
j_call: TRBJ1-2
cdr3_aa: CASSQQGDYGYTF
cdr3_nt: TGTGCCAGCAGCCAACAGGGGGACTATGGCTACACCTTC

d_call: .
clone_size: .
v_call: TRBV7-2
j_call: TRBJ2-4
cdr3_aa: CASSFGVGGVLAKNIQYF
cdr3_nt: TGTGCCAGCAGCTTCGGTGTCGGGGGAGTTCTAGCCAAAAACATTCAGTACTTC

d_call: .
clone_size: .
v_call: TRBV27
j_call: TRBJ1-2
cdr3_aa: CASSYNLPGNYGYTF
cdr3_nt: TGTGCCAGCAGTTATAACCTCCCAGGGAACTATGGCTACACCTTC

d_call: TRBD2
clone_size: .
v_call: TRBV28
j_call: TRBJ2-1
cdr3_aa: CASSLSFQSLTSGRVLDEQFF
cdr3_nt: TGTGCCAGCAGTTTATCTTTTCAAAGCCTGACTAGCGGGAGGGTTCTCGATGAGCAGTTCTTC

d_call: TRBD2
clone_size: .
v_call: TRBV7-6
j_call: TRBJ2-1
cdr3_aa: CASSLVSSGGANEQFF
cdr3_nt: TGTGCCAGCAGCTTAGTTTCTAGCGGGGGGGCCAATGAGCAGTTCTTC

d_call: .
clone_size: once
v_call: TRBV21-1
j_call: TRBJ2-3
cdr3_aa: CASIVGGTDTQYF
cdr3_nt: TGTGCCAGCATTGTGGGAGGCACAGATACGCAGTATTTT

d_call: TRBD1
clone_size: .
v_call: TRBV29-1
j_call: TRBJ2-3
cdr3_aa: CSVGKGATTDTQYF
cdr3_nt: TGCAGCGTTGGGAAGGGGGCGACCACAGATACGCAGTATTTT

d_call: .
clone_size: .
v_call: TRBV7-2
j_call: TRBJ2-5
cdr3_aa: CASSPRRNRQETQYF
cdr3_nt: TGTGCCAGCAGCCCTCGCCGGAACAGGCAAGAGACCCAGTACTTC

d_call: TRBD2
clone_size: once
v_call: TRBV7-9
j_call: TRBJ2-3
cdr3_aa: CASSWTSGSTDTQYF
cdr3_nt: TGTGCCAGCAGCTGGACTAGCGGAAGCACAGATACGCAGTATTTT

d_call: .
clone_size: .
v_call: TRBV6-5
j_call: TRBJ1-1
cdr3_aa: CASTPTRSRTEAFF
cdr3_nt: TGTGCCAGCACCCCCACGAGGTCTCGGACTGAAGCTTTCTTT

d_call: .
clone_size: .
v_call: TRBV15
j_call: TRBJ1-1
cdr3_aa: CATSRGGQGNTEAFF
cdr3_nt: TGTGCCACCAGCAGAGGGGGGCAGGGAAACACTGAAGCTTTCTTT

d_call: TRBD1
clone_size: .
v_call: TRBV9
j_call: TRBJ2-1
cdr3_aa: CASSGGQGLYNEQFF
cdr3_nt: TGTGCCAGCAGCGGGGGACAGGGTTTGTACAATGAGCAGTTCTTC

d_call: .
clone_size: .
v_call: TRBV18
j_call: TRBJ2-2
cdr3_aa: CASSLAGNTGELFF
cdr3_nt: TGTGCCAGCTCACTAGCTGGCAACACCGGGGAGCTGTTTTTT

d_call: TRBD2
clone_size: .
v_call: TRBV5-1
j_call: TRBJ2-7
cdr3_aa: CASSSYSGTTYEQYF
cdr3_nt: TGCGCCAGCAGCTCGTACTCCGGGACTACCTACGAGCAGTACTTC